This T cell receptor beta chain was captured by sequencing in a study of blood T cell repertoires in COVID-19 (TCRdb year 2020). Concerning the study at large: Collaborator samples came from the United States, Italy and Spain and covered acute and convalescent phases of COVID-19. The material from the prospective study consisted of cDNA or gDNA derived from T cells, B-cell-depleted T cells, or PBMCs. Subjects who had been exposed to COVID-19, were actively infected with it, or had recovered from it provided the deeply sampled blood TCRbeta repertoires that made up the dataset. A freely available public database, intended as a resource for researchers studying the immune response to SARS-CoV-2, is where the repertoires were released. The samples were drawn from two sources: the first 160 participants of the ongoing ImmuneRACE study, and 1,254 subjects contributed by 6 global collaborators. The sample metadata nearly always contained a de-identified subject ID, COVID-19 status, age in years and sex. Where HLA class I and class II types were available, the types were taken from metadata supplied by the sample provider, not from assay-based typing.

Regarding this clone: Its cognate antigen has yet to be identified. Within one base of it there is no much larger clone, and no base qualities were kept.

The collaborating institutions used their own protocols to collect whole blood in K2EDTA tubes. Collaborator samples were shipped for TCRbeta analysis as frozen whole blood, isolated PBMCs, or DNA extracted from either sample type. The CDR3 runs 13 amino acids, cysteine and phenylalanine included. The entry retains the CDR3 DNA only, 39 bases that are in frame from base 1. CDR1 and CDR2 are read off the germline V gene as SGHTA and FQGNSA. V loses 2 bases at its end and J loses 12 bases; junction bases beyond the gene matches: 9. Study-level results and caveats: Clinical and demographic metadata were provided uncurated, with the amount varying by source and participant.

TCRbeta CDR3 regions were amplified from genomic DNA using the immunoSEQ Assay, a bias-controlled multiplex PCR. On the study's bioinformatics: The number of nucleated cells in each sample was estimated by amplification of reference gene primers within the assay. Sequence reads were collapsed and filtered to measure the absolute abundance of every unique TCRbeta CDR3 rearrangement. For each sample, productive Simpson clonality was calculated as the square root of Simpson's diversity index across productive rearrangements. Imported from immuneACCESS, the table was reduced by TCRdb to in-frame sequences with V and J called. These copies leave out some clones; in studies compared against another copy, an unresolved V gene accounts for under half, and the cause of the remainder is not known. D and trimming come from the DNA, and the V and J calls and clone size come from that table. The sample contains around 70,000 clones, around 86% of them found a single time. The ten biggest clones cover about 7% of the sample.

Material: peripheral blood. The receptor's source is a man between 45 and 60 years old with active COVID-19. The V and J segments used are TRBV7-2 and TRBJ2-7; TRBD2 lines up with 8 middle nucleotides. Read as DNA, the sequence is TGTGCCAGCAGCTTACGGCGGGAGGAAGAGTGGTACTTC. It encodes CASSLRREEEWYF.